This entry lists 31 T cell receptor beta chains sequenced from one sample in a study of CXCR3 chemokines and chemotherapy response in bladder cancer. TCRdb re-analysed the PCR reads in MiXCR, keeping a single row per CDR3 protein. Of about 2,300 distinct CDR3 sequences detected, 6.5% to 8% appear once; the ten largest clones hold about 30%. The specimen was obtained from a patient whose treatment included neoadjuvant chemotherapy. The receptors here all came from a human donor with bladder cancer that responded to neoadjuvant chemotherapy.

Sample share makes this clonotype medium-sized. The chain joins TRBV29-1 to TRBJ2-7, with D possibly TRBD1 on 6 matching bases. The CDR3 has 13 amino acids. Trimming took off 5 bases at V and 1 base at J, with 12 bases between the two ends. CDR1 SQVTM and CDR2 ANQGSEA come from the germline V gene. CDR3 in DNA: TGCAGCGTTTGCCAGGGGCGTTCCTACGAGCAGTACTTC. Protein: CSVCQGRSYEQYF.

This clonotype is categorized as medium-sized. The chain employs TRBV6-2 or TRBV6-3 and TRBJ1-5; TRBD1 matches 12 bases. Germline loops: CDR1 MNHEY, CDR2 SVGEGT. J lost 2 bases, V lost 2 bases, and 13 bases had no gene match. The CDR3 loop spans 20 amino acids. The CDR3 nucleotides read TGTGCCAGCAGTTACCCCACCGGGACAGGGGGCGTAGGAGGCAATCAGCCCCAGCATTTT. Residues: CASSYPTGTGGVGGNQPQHF.

This clonotype is medium-sized. The chain is built from TRBV19 and TRBJ1-5; D is possibly TRBD1 (5 bases). The CDR3 extends over 13 amino acids. In germline, CDR1 is LNHDA, CDR2 SQIVND (reference sequence). V lost 4 bases and J 7 bases, leaving 11 bases between the germline ends. In nucleotides, the CDR3 is TGTGCCAGTAGTACGTGGGAGGGGCAGCCCCAGCATTTT. Translation gives CASSTWEGQPQHF.

This clonotype was counted at least ten times. The CDR3 sequence: CASSLPGTDTQYF. CDR3 in DNA: TGTGCCAGCAGTTTACCGGGGACAGATACGCAGTATTTT. This sequence joins TRBV6-2 or TRBV6-3 and TRBJ2-3, with a weak D call TRBD2 (5 bases). Germline CDR1 reads MNHEY; CDR2 reads SVGEGT. The CDR3 length is 13 residues. Trimming left V 4 bases short and J 3 bases short, with 8 bases between.

This clonotype was found many times. V is TRBV29-1 and J is TRBJ2-2, with a weak D call TRBD2 (5 bases). The CDR3 has 13 amino acids. CDR1 and CDR2 (germline): SQVTM, ANQGSEA. Between the trimmed V and J ends, which lost 3 bases and 3 bases, there was a span of 8 bases. The CDR3 here is CSVDTGYTGELFF. CDR3 DNA: TGCAGCGTTGATACGGGGTACACCGGGGAGCTGTTTTTT.

This clonotype was seen ten or more times. V and J are TRBV10-3 and TRBJ1-2; tentatively, D is TRBD1 (5 bases). Germline V lookup: CDR1 ENHRY, CDR2 SYGVKD. Trimming shortened V by 2 bases and J by 9 bases, and 19 bases separated the two germline ends. The CDR3 extends over 15 amino acids. DNA for the CDR3: TGTGCCATCAGTGAGAACCGGGACGGTTCTTTCCGCTACACCTTC. Amino acid sequence: CAISENRDGSFRYTF.

The chain carries TRBV4-1 and TRBJ1-2, with D possibly TRBD1 on 6 matching bases. This CDR3 has 14 amino acids. V lost 4 bases, J lost 4 bases, and 13 bases lay in between. CDR1 MGHRA and CDR2 YSYEKL come from the germline V gene. DNA of the CDR3: TGCGCCAGCAGCCTAGAGAGGACAGCCTATGGCTACACCTTC. As protein: CASSLERTAYGYTF.

In this sample, this clonotype turned up many times. The genes are TRBV12-3 or TRBV12-4 and TRBJ1-1; D call uncertain. Deletions cut 2 bases from V and 3 bases from J, with 7 bases between. The CDR3 runs to 13 residues. The CDR3 here is CASSLRPDTEAFF. CDR3 sequence (DNA): TGTGCCAGCAGTTTAAGGCCCGACACTGAAGCTTTCTTT.

By share, this clonotype counts as large. This chain connects TRBV6-1 to TRBJ1-1; D is undetermined. From germline, CDR1 is MNHNS and CDR2 SASEGT. CDR3 length: 11 residues. V was pared by 8 bases and J by 1 base, with 5 bases between. CDR3 amino acids: CASSRNTEAFF. CDR3 DNA sequence: TGTGCCAGCTCAAGGAACACTGAAGCTTTCTTT.

This clonotype was detected ten times or more. The chain employs TRBV10-2 and TRBJ1-1, with D uncertain. V was trimmed by 7 bases and J by 4 bases, leaving 10 bases between them. Per the germline V gene, CDR1 is WSHSY and CDR2 is SAAADI. This CDR3 is 12 amino acids long. The DNA for the CDR3 is TGCGCCAGCACGAAGGGTGGCACTGAAGCTTTCTTT. It codes for CASTKGGTEAFF.

This clonotype was observed a handful of times. The gene calls are TRBV27 and TRBJ2-3; D possibly corresponds to TRBD2 (6 bases). V lost 7 bases and J 4 bases, leaving 15 bases between the germline ends. The CDR3 is 14 residues long. Looked up from germline, CDR1 is MNHEY and CDR2 is SMNVEV (reference sequence). The CDR3 reads CASNRRGGADTQYF. CDR3 DNA sequence: TGTGCCAGCAATCGGAGGGGTGGGGCAGATACGCAGTATTTT.

This clonotype was detected many times. This chain uses TRBV15 with TRBJ1-5, with D hard to call. Trimming removed 1 base from V and 4 bases from J, with 5 bases in between. The CDR3 totals 13 residues. Germline lookup yields CDR1 LNHNV and CDR2 YYDKDF (reference sequence). The CDR3 region is CATSRGPNQPQHF. The DNA of the CDR3 is TGTGCCACCAGCAGAGGACCAAATCAGCCCCAGCATTTT.

This clonotype has just a few counts. The rearrangement joins TRBV12-5 to TRBJ1-1, with no clear D. The CDR3 runs 14 residues. Germline V CDR1 and CDR2: LGHNT, FRNRAP. V lost 7 bases, J lost 4 bases, and 16 bases lay in between. CDR3 DNA: TGTGCTAGTGCCCTTCAGGCCGTGGGCACTGAAGCTTTCTTT. Encoded protein: CASALQAVGTEAFF.

The gene calls are TRBV24-1 and TRBJ2-5, with 7 bases matching TRBD2. The CDR3 is 16 residues long. J was trimmed by 6 bases and V by 0 bases; bases with no gene match: 9. CDR1 and CDR2 from the germline V gene are KGHDR and SFDVKD. CDR3 sequence (DNA): TGTGCCACCAGTGATTTGCCGGGGGAGGGGAGGCAGACCCAGTACTTC. Translation gives CATSDLPGEGRQTQYF.

Ten or more counts support this clonotype. This chain links TRBV7-9 with TRBJ1-5, with 7 positions matching TRBD1. V shed 1 base, J shed 6 bases, and the junction held 0 bases outside the gene matches. Germline CDR1 and CDR2: SEHNR and FQNEAQ (reference sequence). The CDR3 length is 13 residues. The CDR3 here is CASSLGTGQPQHF. The CDR3 nucleotides are TGTGCCAGCAGCTTAGGGACAGGTCAGCCCCAGCATTTT.

This clonotype was seen only a few times. The rearrangement uses TRBV11-1 and TRBJ1-1; D remains unclear. Germline values: CDR1 SGHAT, CDR2 FQDESV (reference sequence). This CDR3 contains 16 residues. Trimming left V 1 base short and J 6 bases short, with 18 bases between. CDR3 residues: CASSLEGAARSAEAFF. The DNA for the CDR3 is TGTGCCAGCAGCTTAGAGGGCGCCGCTAGGTCGGCTGAAGCTTTCTTT.

By share of the sample, this clonotype is large (0.1 to 1%). J is TRBJ2-2 and V is TRBV6-6; D is ambiguous. The CDR3 has 14 residues. V was cut by 2 bases and J by 3 bases, with 7 bases left in between. CDR1 is MNHNY and CDR2 is SVGAGI in the germline V gene (reference sequence). CDR3 loop: CASSYKGYTGELFF. The CDR3 DNA sequence: TGTGCCAGCAGTTACAAGGGATACACCGGGGAGCTGTTTTTT.

This clonotype was found many times. The V call is TRBV6-1, the J call TRBJ1-3; D uncertain. Trimming removed 1 base at V and 4 bases at J, with 14 bases between. From germline, CDR1 is MNHNS and CDR2 SASEGT. The CDR3 consists of 16 residues. The CDR3, as DNA: TGTGCCAGCAGTGAAGGACCCGTGGTCGGAGGAAACACCATATATTTT. Its translation is CASSEGPVVGGNTIYF.

This clonotype was counted at least ten times. The chain uses TRBV5-6 and TRBJ2-4, with 7 bases that match TRBD1. The trim removed 2 bases at V and 9 bases at J, leaving 8 bases unmatched. The CDR3 covers 14 residues. The germline V gene has CDR1 SGHDT and CDR2 YYEEEE. The CDR3 nucleotides are TGTGCCAGCAGCTTTGGACAGGTGATTGGCATTCAGTACTTC. Translated: CASSFGQVIGIQYF.

This clonotype was detected a few times. The chain combines TRBV20-1 with TRBJ2-7; D is undetermined. V shed 0 bases and J shed 2 bases, with 5 bases lying between them. The CDR3 runs 12 residues. Germline V lookup: CDR1 DFQATT, CDR2 SNEGSKA (reference sequence). CDR3 coding DNA: TGCAGTGCTAGAGATCAGCCCTACGAGCAGTACTTC. Protein sequence: CSARDQPYEQYF.

This clonotype appeared many times. The chain has TRBV19 and TRBJ1-5; 11 bases fit TRBD1. The trim removed 5 bases at V and 6 bases at J, leaving 3 bases unmatched. From germline, CDR1 is LNHDA and CDR2 SQIVND (reference sequence). The CDR3 runs 14 residues. CDR3: CASSVGTGGQPQHF. CDR3 DNA sequence: TGTGCCAGTAGTGTCGGGACAGGGGGTCAGCCCCAGCATTTT.

This clonotype ranks as medium-sized (0.01 to 0.1%). CDR3 DNA: TGTGCCAGCTCACCACGGGTGGACAAGAACACTGAAGCTTTCTTT. This translates into CASSPRVDKNTEAFF. V gene TRBV18 combines with J gene TRBJ1-1, with D perhaps matching TRBD1 (5 bases). The CDR3 has 15 amino acids. V was clipped by 1 base and J by 1 base, with 10 bases between them. Germline assignment: CDR1 KGHSH and CDR2 LQKENI.

Many counts were recorded for this clonotype. The chain links TRBV19 to TRBJ2-2, with D perhaps assigned TRBD1 or TRBD2 (5 bases each). CDR1 is LNHDA, CDR2 SQIVND, per germline (reference sequence). CDR3 size: 16 residues. Trimming left V 2 bases short and J 4 bases short, with 14 bases between. In nucleotides, the CDR3 is TGTGCCAGTAGTATAATGGGGGTGCAGGCCACCGGGGAGCTGTTTTTT. Its translation: CASSIMGVQATGELFF.

V and J are TRBV7-2 and TRBJ2-5; D gene uncertain. This CDR3 is built from 14 residues. V was trimmed by 2 bases and J by 4 bases, leaving 11 bases between them. CDR1 SGHTA and CDR2 FQGNSA come from the germline V gene. CDR3 amino acids: CASSLNGTPETQYF. Written as DNA, the CDR3 is TGTGCCAGCAGCTTAAACGGCACCCCAGAGACCCAGTACTTC.

The table lists this clonotype with many counts. V usage is TRBV6-1 and J usage is TRBJ1-4; 12 bases map to TRBD1. CDR1 and CDR2 from the germline V gene are MNHNS and SASEGT. The CDR3 covers 14 residues. V dropped 6 bases and J dropped 7; count of bases not matched to a gene: 3. The CDR3 here is CASRPGQGAEKLFF. The CDR3 coding sequence is TGTGCCAGCAGGCCGGGACAGGGGGCTGAAAAACTGTTTTTT.

This clonotype was recorded many times. The chain carries TRBV10-3 and TRBJ2-1; D remains unclear. Between the trimmed V and J ends, which lost 6 bases and 6 bases, there was a span of 18 bases. Germline V gives CDR1 ENHRY, CDR2 SYGVKD. There are 15 residues in the CDR3. The chain's CDR3 is CAIRTRAAVTNEQFF. CDR3 DNA: TGTGCCATCAGGACCCGGGCAGCAGTCACCAATGAGCAGTTCTTC.

By sample share, this clonotype is medium-sized (0.01 to 0.1%). This chain links TRBV6-1 with TRBJ2-1, with D perhaps TRBD2 (6 bases). Trimming left V 8 bases short and J 2 bases short, with 10 bases between. This CDR3 has 13 residues. Germline lookup yields CDR1 MNHNS and CDR2 SASEGT. The CDR3 nucleotides read TGTGCCAGCGAGCGGGTCCCCTACAATGAGCAGTTCTTC. Translation gives CASERVPYNEQFF.

Only a few counts were recorded for this clonotype. The chain has TRBV30 and TRBJ1-4; 9 bases map to TRBD1. Trimming cost V 2 bases and J 8 bases; bases outside gene matches: 6. The CDR3 consists of 14 residues. Germline lookup yields CDR1 GTSNPN and CDR2 SVGIG (reference sequence). CDR3 nucleotide sequence: TGTGCCTGGAGTAGGGGACAGGGAGGCGAAAAACTGTTTTTT. It specifies CAWSRGQGGEKLFF.

The chain combines TRBV5-4 with TRBJ2-7, with D perhaps TRBD1 (6 bases). The CDR3 contains 13 residues. Germline V gene data show CDR1 as SGHNT and CDR2 as YYREEE (reference sequence). V dropped 1 base and J dropped 4 bases, with 9 bases sitting between them. The DNA for the CDR3 is TGTGCCAGCAGCTTGAACAGGGCGTACGAGCAGTACTTC. Its translation: CASSLNRAYEQYF.

This clonotype is classed as large. The chain is built from TRBV7-2 and TRBJ2-1; possible D gene TRBD1, 6 bases. V lost 4 bases, J lost 4 bases, and 17 bases lay in between. This CDR3 is built from 16 residues. The germline V gene encodes CDR1 SGHTA and CDR2 FQGNSA. The CDR3 reads CASSSSRGGRYNEQFF. The CDR3 nucleotides read TGTGCCAGCAGCTCCTCCAGGGGCGGGCGATACAATGAGCAGTTCTTC.

In this sample, this clonotype is medium-sized. The rearrangement joins TRBV6-1 to TRBJ1-1; D possibly corresponds to TRBD1 (5 bases). V lost 0 bases and J 0 bases, leaving 11 bases between the germline ends. Per germline, CDR1 MNHNS and CDR2 SASEGT. This CDR3 spans 16 amino acids. CDR3 bases: TGTGCCAGCAGTGAAGCTGGGGGGACGGTGAACACTGAAGCTTTCTTT. It encodes CASSEAGGTVNTEAFF.